This T cell receptor beta chain was sequenced for a study of blood T cell repertoires in COVID-19. This table comes from immunoSEQ multiplex PCR, and its TCRdb copy is limited to in-frame clones, with some not included. The table has around 99,000 clones, 80% to 85% seen once. The CDR3 runs to 15 residues. Germline V gives CDR1 MDHEN, CDR2 SYDVKM. V lost 5 bases to trimming and J lost 4 bases; unmatched junction nucleotides: 10. Sample: peripheral blood. This TCR came from a human donor in a cohort sampled during active COVID-19. V gene TRBV28 combines with J gene TRBJ1-2; 7 nucleotides line up with TRBD1. The CDR3 sequence is CASSPGTAGSYGYTF. CDR3 nucleotide sequence: TGTGCCAGCAGTCCAGGGACAGCCGGATCCTATGGCTACACCTTC.